This entry lists 30 T cell receptor beta chains sequenced from one sample in a study of blood T cell repertoires in COVID-19. The repertoire was sequenced with immunoSEQ multiplex PCR; TCRdb's copy has only in-frame clones and lacks some. The sample lists about 180,000 clones; roughly 86% were seen once. Source material: peripheral blood. The receptors shown here come from a man aged 40-55 years with active or convalescent COVID-19.

This chain uses TRBV14 with TRBJ2-5; 12 positions agree with TRBD1. Per the germline V gene, CDR1 is SGHDN and CDR2 is FVKESK. The junction had 6 bases not matched to a gene; V was cut back by 0 bases and J by 4 bases. The CDR3 sequence is 17 residues long. DNA for the CDR3: TGTGCCAGCAGCCAAGATCGGGACAGGGGGCCGGGAGAGACCCAGTACTTC. Its translation is CASSQDRDRGPGETQYF.

The chain links TRBV13 to TRBJ1-2, with 8 nucleotides matching TRBD1. V was clipped by 5 bases and J by 2 bases; unmatched bases: 10. The CDR3 consists of 16 residues. Germline CDR1 reads PRHDT; CDR2 reads FYEKMQ (reference sequence). The CDR3, as DNA: TGTGCCAGCAGCCTCGAACAGGGGGGGATAAACTATGGCTACACCTTC. This gives the protein CASSLEQGGINYGYTF.

This clone was seen more than once but under ten times. V usage is TRBV11-2 and J usage is TRBJ1-3, with no clear D. Germline V gives CDR1 SGHAT, CDR2 FQNNGV. The CDR3 is made up of 15 amino acids. The V and J ends lost 0 bases and 0 bases respectively, with 6 bases between them. CDR3 sequence: CASSLDRSSGNTIYF. Written as DNA, the CDR3 is TGTGCCAGCAGCTTAGACCGCAGCTCTGGAAACACCATATATTTT.

This chain joins TRBV5-4 and TRBJ2-5; possibly TRBD2 for D (5 bases). Trimming shortened V by 4 bases and J by 1 base, and 14 bases separated the two germline ends. The germline gives CDR1 SGHNT, CDR2 YYREEE (reference sequence). This CDR3 has 15 residues. Here the CDR3 DNA reads TGTGCCAGCAGCCCGGTCTGGGGAGCCCAAGAGACCCAGTACTTC. It translates to CASSPVWGAQETQYF.

The rearrangement joins TRBV13 to TRBJ2-5; no clear D gene. The CDR3 has 15 residues. The V end lost 2 bases, the J end lost 5 bases, and 15 bases lay between the germline ends. Per germline, CDR1 PRHDT and CDR2 FYEKMQ (reference sequence). CDR3: CASSLRRTSGETQYF. The CDR3 coding sequence is TGTGCCAGCAGCTTAAGGAGAACCAGTGGGGAGACCCAGTACTTC.

This chain links TRBV7-2 with TRBJ2-1, with 11 bases aligning to TRBD2. The CDR3 is 18 residues long. V dropped 1 base and J dropped 4; count of bases not matched to a gene: 9. CDR1 is SGHTA and CDR2 is FQGNSA in the germline V gene. Here the CDR3 DNA reads TGTGCCAGCAGCTTAGTCCCCACTAGCGGGGGCCTTTACAATGAGCAGTTCTTC. Protein sequence: CASSLVPTSGGLYNEQFF.

The chain recombines TRBV7-2 with TRBJ1-4; 9 bases agree with TRBD1. The ends lost 5 bases at V and 4 bases at J; junction bases unmatched: 5. The CDR3 is made up of 15 amino acids. CDR1 and CDR2 (germline): SGHTA, FQGNSA. CDR3 sequence reads: CASSKQGAGNEKLFF. The CDR3 region has the DNA TGTGCCAGCAGCAAACAGGGGGCGGGTAATGAAAAACTGTTTTTT.

This clone has at least ten counts. The chain joins TRBV11-3 to TRBJ2-2; 9 nucleotides line up with TRBD1. Per germline, CDR1 SGHNT and CDR2 YENEEA. This CDR3 comprises 15 residues. The V segment lost 5 bases and the J segment 4 bases; nucleotides outside the gene matches: 5. CDR3 sequence: CASSLGTGSTGELFF. Here the CDR3 DNA reads TGTGCCAGCAGCCTTGGGACAGGGAGCACCGGGGAGCTGTTTTTT. Supplemented by reference TRBV11-3 and TRBJ2-2, the full variable domain reads EAGVVQSPRYKIIEKKQPVAFWCNPISGHNTLYWYLQNLGQGPELLIRYENEEAVDDSQLPKDRFSAERLKGVDSTLKIQPAELGDSAVYLCASSLGTGSTGELFFGEGSRLTVL.

The chain employs TRBV6-5 and TRBJ2-5, with D possibly matching TRBD2 (6 bases). Looked up from germline, CDR1 is MNHEY and CDR2 is SVGAGI. The CDR3 runs to 14 residues. Trimming took off 2 bases at V and 2 bases at J, with 9 bases between the two ends. Here the CDR3 reads CASSYMAGQETQYF. DNA for the CDR3: TGTGCCAGCAGTTACATGGCGGGGCAAGAGACCCAGTACTTC.

This chain uses TRBV18 with TRBJ2-1, with D tentatively TRBD2 (7 bases). The CDR3 runs 19 residues. Trimming stripped 5 bases from V and 3 bases from J, with 26 bases between. CDR1 and CDR2 from the germline V gene are KGHSH and LQKENI. CDR3 sequence reads: CASSARSLAGALIYNEQFF. CDR3 bases: TGTGCCAGCTCAGCCAGGTCACTCGCGGGGGCCCTAATCTACAATGAGCAGTTCTTC.

The V call is TRBV27, the J call TRBJ1-2; possibly TRBD1 for D (5 bases). V shed 6 bases and J shed 3 bases, with 8 bases lying between them. The CDR3 runs 12 residues. CDR1 is MNHEY, CDR2 SMNVEV, per germline (reference sequence). The CDR3 here is CASRRGDYGYTF. The DNA for the CDR3 is TGTGCCAGCAGACGGGGGGACTATGGCTACACCTTC.

This chain links TRBV5-1 with TRBJ2-6; D is perhaps TRBD1 (5 bases). Trimming took off 6 bases at V and 0 bases at J, with 19 bases between the two ends. Germline V gene sequence: CDR1 SGHRS, CDR2 YFSETQ. CDR3 length equals 18 residues. CDR3 region: CASKKTQGAFSGANVLTF. In DNA, the CDR3 is TGCGCCAGCAAGAAAACGCAGGGTGCATTCTCTGGGGCCAACGTCCTGACTTTC.

V and J are TRBV30 and TRBJ1-1, with 12 bases that match TRBD1. This CDR3 is built from 16 residues. J gave up 10 bases and V 2 bases, and 14 bases lay outside the gene matches. Germline CDR1 and CDR2: GTSNPN and SVGIG (reference sequence). The CDR3: CAWSRPGQGANYVAFF. CDR3 nucleotides: TGTGCCTGGAGTCGCCCGGGACAGGGGGCGAATTACGTAGCTTTCTTT.

The chain has TRBV6-7 and TRBJ2-4, with D possibly matching TRBD1 (6 bases). TRBV6-7 carries the ORF label, with uncertain function. This CDR3 contains 19 residues. With 6 bases removed from V and 1 base from J, the gap between germline ends came to 25 bases. This CDR3 is CASSHRVCWEYKAKNIQYF. The CDR3 DNA reads TGTGCCAGCAGCCACAGGGTATGTTGGGAATATAAGGCCAAAAACATTCAGTACTTC.

V and J are TRBV10-3 and TRBJ1-6; D not resolved. CDR3 length: 14 residues. Germline assignment: CDR1 ENHRY and CDR2 SYGVKD. Trimming stripped 2 bases from V and 4 bases from J, with 6 bases between. The CDR3 DNA follows: TGTGCCATCAGTGAGGAGGAATATAATTCACCCCTCCACTTT. It codes for CAISEEEYNSPLHF.

This rearrangement joins TRBV24-1 to TRBJ1-2, with D hard to call. The CDR3 has 16 residues. The V end was cut by 0 bases, the J end by 0 bases, with 10 bases between. Germline CDR1 and CDR2: KGHDR and SFDVKD. The CDR3 DNA reads TGTGCCACCAGTGATTTGCTGTTGGCAGCTAACTATGGCTACACCTTC. Translating gives CATSDLLLAANYGYTF.

This chain uses TRBV12-3 or TRBV12-4 with TRBJ1-1, with D possibly being TRBD1 (6 bases). This CDR3 has 11 amino acids. Trimming pared 7 bases from V and 7 bases from J, leaving 10 bases between. The CDR3 nucleotides are TGTGCCAGCACTCTAGGGGGTGAAGCTTTCTTT. It translates to CASTLGGEAFF.

The V call is TRBV6-5, the J call TRBJ1-1, with D possibly matching TRBD1 (6 bases). The CDR3 loop spans 12 amino acids. From germline, CDR1 is MNHEY and CDR2 SVGAGI. V was clipped by 6 bases and J by 6 bases, with 11 bases between them. The CDR3 nucleotides read TGTGCCAGCAGCCGAACAGGGTCTGAAGCTTTCTTT. Its translation: CASSRTGSEAFF.

The gene calls are TRBV18 and TRBJ2-3; 9 positions match TRBD2. V was clipped by 2 bases and J by 2 bases; unmatched bases: 8. The CDR3 loop spans 17 amino acids. CDR1 is KGHSH, CDR2 LQKENI, per germline. This CDR3 is CASSPVAAGGLTDTQYF. As DNA, the CDR3 is TGTGCCAGCTCACCAGTTGCAGCGGGGGGACTCACAGATACGCAGTATTTT. The full variable domain, in which reference TRBV18 and TRBJ2-3 provide the parts outside the CDR3, is NAGVMQNPRHLVRRRGQEARLRCSPMKGHSHVYWYRQLPEEGLKFMVYLQKENIIDESGMPKERFSAEFPKEGPSILRIQQVVRGDSAAYFCASSPVAAGGLTDTQYFGPGTRLTVL.

This clone was recorded once. The chain links TRBV27 to TRBJ2-1, with 10 bases matching TRBD2. Germline loops: CDR1 MNHEY, CDR2 SMNVEV (reference sequence). The J segment lost 0 bases and the V segment lost 6 bases, leaving 11 bases of the junction unmatched. The CDR3 contains 18 residues. The CDR3 region is CASSYIAGGPSSYNEQFF. As DNA, the CDR3 is TGTGCCAGCAGCTATATAGCGGGGGGCCCTAGCTCCTACAATGAGCAGTTCTTC.

The V gene is TRBV29-1, the J gene TRBJ1-1; unclear D gene. Germline loops: CDR1 SQVTM, CDR2 ANQGSEA. This CDR3 comprises 12 residues. The V and J ends lost 2 bases and 7 bases respectively, with 11 bases between them. The DNA for the CDR3 is TGCAGCGTTGAACGGCGGCGGATTGAAGCTTTCTTT. Its protein is CSVERRRIEAFF.

V usage is TRBV30 and J usage is TRBJ2-1; 8 nucleotides line up with TRBD1. Germline values: CDR1 GTSNPN, CDR2 SVGIG (reference sequence). The CDR3 totals 14 residues. V lost 3 bases, J lost 5 bases, and 6 bases stayed unmatched. The CDR3 here is CAWSRQGLNNEQFF. The CDR3 coding sequence is TGTGCCTGGAGCCGACAGGGGCTTAACAATGAGCAGTTCTTC.

The chain employs TRBV6-5 and TRBJ1-3; D may be TRBD1 (5 bases). This CDR3 is built from 13 residues. The germline gives CDR1 MNHEY, CDR2 SVGAGI. V lost 7 bases and J lost 0, with 7 bases in between. CDR3 sequence: CASMDISGNTIYF. As DNA, the CDR3 is TGTGCCAGCATGGACATCTCTGGAAACACCATATATTTT.

The chain has TRBV7-9 and TRBJ1-1; the match to TRBD1 covers 8 bases. Trimming at V came to 4 bases and at J to 4 bases, leaving 14 bases not matched to a gene. CDR1 and CDR2 from the germline V gene are SEHNR and FQNEAQ (reference sequence). The CDR3 length is 17 residues. The CDR3 reads CASSSIRTGLSTTEAFF. For the CDR3, the DNA is TGTGCCAGCAGCTCGATTAGGACAGGGCTTTCTACCACTGAAGCTTTCTTT.

This chain links TRBV18 with TRBJ2-6, with a weak D call TRBD1 (6 bases). CDR3 length equals 16 residues. Germline V gene lookup returns CDR1 KGHSH and CDR2 LQKENI. V was cut by 5 bases and J by 1 base, with 12 bases left in between. CDR3 DNA sequence: TGTGCCAGCTCAGAACAGGGAGCGTCTGGGGCCAACGTCCTGACTTTC. Its translation is CASSEQGASGANVLTF.

This chain uses TRBV18 with TRBJ1-2; D gene unclear. Germline assignment: CDR1 KGHSH and CDR2 LQKENI. Trimming removed 3 bases from V and 3 bases from J, with 17 bases in between. The CDR3 loop spans 16 amino acids. This CDR3 is CASSPDGEGYDYGYTF. The CDR3 region has the DNA TGTGCCAGCTCACCCGACGGGGAAGGGTACGACTATGGCTACACCTTC. Looking up the rest from reference TRBV18 and TRBJ1-2 gives the full variable domain: NAGVMQNPRHLVRRRGQEARLRCSPMKGHSHVYWYRQLPEEGLKFMVYLQKENIIDESGMPKERFSAEFPKEGPSILRIQQVVRGDSAAYFCASSPDGEGYDYGYTFGSGTRLTVV.

The J gene is TRBJ1-2, the V gene TRBV6-5, with a tentative D call TRBD1 (5 bases). This CDR3 region has 15 residues. V was clipped by 6 bases and J by 4 bases, with 18 bases between them. The germline V gene encodes CDR1 MNHEY and CDR2 SVGAGI. CDR3 amino acids: CASRGGAVTPYGYTF. CDR3 sequence (DNA): TGTGCCAGCAGAGGAGGGGCAGTCACCCCCTATGGCTACACCTTC.

The V and J genes are TRBV12-5 and TRBJ1-2; 11 bases are a match to TRBD1. CDR1 and CDR2 from the germline V gene are LGHNT and FRNRAP. V was clipped by 1 base and J by 7 bases; unmatched bases: 8. The CDR3 runs 16 residues. CDR3 nucleotide sequence: TGTGCTAGTGGTTTGGGCCGGACAGGGGGCTTACGTGGCTACACCTTC. Its translation is CASGLGRTGGLRGYTF.

This clone was detected once. The chain's CDR3 is CAISETSTSGGSSTDTQYF. The CDR3 DNA is TGTGCCATCAGTGAGACCTCGACTAGCGGGGGCTCCAGCACAGATACGCAGTATTTT. V and J are TRBV10-3 and TRBJ2-3; 12 positions match TRBD2. The CDR3 has 19 amino acids. Germline V lookup: CDR1 ENHRY, CDR2 SYGVKD. With V trimmed by 2 bases and J by 0 bases, 9 bases remained unmatched.

This chain links TRBV7-8 with TRBJ2-7, with D unclear. CDR1 and CDR2 (germline): SGHVS, FQNEAQ. The CDR3 sequence is 14 residues long. V lost 2 bases, J lost 3 bases, and 11 bases lay in between. CDR3: CASSLSPYGYEQYF. Here the CDR3 DNA reads TGTGCCAGCAGCTTAAGCCCCTACGGCTACGAGCAGTACTTC. Full variable domain (remainder filled in from reference TRBV7-8 and TRBJ2-7): GAGVSQSPRYKVAKRGQDVALRCDPISGHVSLFWYQQALGQGPEFLTYFQNEAQLDKSGLPSDRFFAERPEGSVSTLKIQRTQQEDSAVYLCASSLSPYGYEQYFGPGTRLTVT.